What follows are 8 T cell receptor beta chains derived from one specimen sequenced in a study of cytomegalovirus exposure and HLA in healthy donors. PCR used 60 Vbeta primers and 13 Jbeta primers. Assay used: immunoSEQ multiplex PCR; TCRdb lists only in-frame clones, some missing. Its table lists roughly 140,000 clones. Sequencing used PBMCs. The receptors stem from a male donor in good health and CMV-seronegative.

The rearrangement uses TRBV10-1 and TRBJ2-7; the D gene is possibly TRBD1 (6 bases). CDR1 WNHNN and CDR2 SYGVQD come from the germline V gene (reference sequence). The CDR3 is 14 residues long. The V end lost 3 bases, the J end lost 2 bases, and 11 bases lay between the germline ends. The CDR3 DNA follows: TGCGCCAGCAGTGACCCAACAGGGACCTACGAGCAGTACTTC. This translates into CASSDPTGTYEQYF.

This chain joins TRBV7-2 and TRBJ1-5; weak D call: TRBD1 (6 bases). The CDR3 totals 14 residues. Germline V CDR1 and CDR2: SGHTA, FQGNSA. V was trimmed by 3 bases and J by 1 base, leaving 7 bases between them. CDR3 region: CASSFGQSNQPQHF. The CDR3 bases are TGTGCCAGCAGCTTTGGACAGAGCAATCAGCCCCAGCATTTT.

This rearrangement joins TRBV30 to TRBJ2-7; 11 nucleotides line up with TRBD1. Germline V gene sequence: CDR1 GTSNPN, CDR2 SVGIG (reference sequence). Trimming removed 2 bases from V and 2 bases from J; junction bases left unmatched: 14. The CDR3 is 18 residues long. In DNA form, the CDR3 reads TGTGCCTGGAGTAACACCGGGACAGGGGGAAGTGGGGCCTACGAGCAGTACTTC. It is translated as CAWSNTGTGGSGAYEQYF.

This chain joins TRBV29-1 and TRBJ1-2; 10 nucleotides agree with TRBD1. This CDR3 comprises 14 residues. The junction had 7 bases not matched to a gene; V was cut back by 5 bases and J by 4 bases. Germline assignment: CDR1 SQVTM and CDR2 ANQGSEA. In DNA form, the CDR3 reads TGCAGCGTTTCAGACAGGGGGCTTGTCTATGGCTACACCTTC. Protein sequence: CSVSDRGLVYGYTF.

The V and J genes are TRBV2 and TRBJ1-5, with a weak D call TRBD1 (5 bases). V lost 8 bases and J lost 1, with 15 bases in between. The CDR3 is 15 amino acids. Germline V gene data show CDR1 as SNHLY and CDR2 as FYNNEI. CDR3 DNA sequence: TGTGCCAGCGGGGGAGGGTTTGGAAGCAATCAGCCCCAGCATTTT. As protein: CASGGGFGSNQPQHF.

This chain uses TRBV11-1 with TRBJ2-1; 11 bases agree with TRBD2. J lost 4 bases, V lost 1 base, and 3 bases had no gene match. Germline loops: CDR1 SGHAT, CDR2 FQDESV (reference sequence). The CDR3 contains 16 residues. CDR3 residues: CASSLGLAGQYNEQFF. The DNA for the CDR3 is TGTGCCAGCAGCTTAGGACTAGCGGGACAGTACAATGAGCAGTTCTTC.

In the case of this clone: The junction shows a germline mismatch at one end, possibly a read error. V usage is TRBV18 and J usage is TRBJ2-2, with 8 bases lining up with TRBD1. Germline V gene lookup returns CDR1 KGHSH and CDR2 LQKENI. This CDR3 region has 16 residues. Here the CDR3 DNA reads TGTGCCAGCCCACCATTAGCGACAGGGGAAACCGGGGAGCTGTTTTTT. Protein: CASPPLATGETGELFF.

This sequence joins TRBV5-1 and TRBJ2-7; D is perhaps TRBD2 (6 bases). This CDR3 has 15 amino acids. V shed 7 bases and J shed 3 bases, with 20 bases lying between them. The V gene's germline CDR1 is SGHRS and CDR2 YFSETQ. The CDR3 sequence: CASGKGGLGNYEQYF. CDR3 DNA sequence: TGCGCCAGCGGGAAGGGAGGCCTTGGGAACTACGAGCAGTACTTC.